These T cell receptor beta chains were read from a single sample in a study of graft-versus-host responses after intestinal transplantation. TCRdb's copy holds only in-frame clones and misses some; the assay was immunoSEQ multiplex PCR. The data show thousands of clones, with about 87% seen just once and roughly 6.9% held by the top ten. Sample: ileum tissue, taken 105 days after intestinal transplantation. These receptors were collected from a human patient who received an intestinal transplant, so some T cells may come from the graft donor. CDR3s include the opening cysteine and the closing phenylalanine or tryptophan. D genes are given only for firm matches. Expanded clones are given a class, and other clones once, few, many or no size at all.

abundance,j_gene,v_gene,d_gene,CDR3nt,CDR3aa
.,TRBJ2-5,TRBV11-3,.,TGTGCCAGCAGCTTAGAAGGTCTCATTGATGCGCAGTACTTC,CASSLEGLIDAQYF
once,TRBJ1-1,TRBV11-2,.,TGTGCCAGCAGCTTACGAAGCAACACTGAAGCTTTCTTT,CASSLRSNTEAFF
.,TRBJ2-1,TRBV9,.,TGTGCCAGCAGCGCGGCCCCAGAAGGCGAGCAGTTCTTC,CASSAAPEGEQFF
once,TRBJ1-4,TRBV6-1,TRBD1,TGTGCCAGCAGGGACAGGGAAAAACTGTTTTTT,CASRDREKLFF
.,TRBJ2-5,TRBV6-5,TRBD1,TGTGCCAGCAAAAGGGGGCGGCAAGAGACCCAGTACTTC,CASKRGRQETQYF
.,TRBJ2-3,TRBV27,.,TGTGCCAGCAGCCTGTTGTTGGGGGTGGAAGATACGCAGTATTTT,CASSLLLGVEDTQYF
.,TRBJ2-1,TRBV5-1,.,TGCGCCAGCAGCTTGGCCACGAACAATGAGCAGTTCTTC,CASSLATNNEQFF
once,TRBJ2-7,TRBV4-2,TRBD2,TGTGCCAGCAGCCAGGGACTAGCCTGGGAGCAGTACTTC,CASSQGLAWEQYF
.,TRBJ1-5,TRBV7-6,.,TGTGCCAGCAGCTTCTGTCAGCCCCAGCATTTT,CASSFCQPQHF
.,TRBJ2-2,TRBV5-1,TRBD2,TGCGCCAGCAGCTGGTATCCTAGCGGACTTTCCTCCGGGGAGCTGTTTTTT,CASSWYPSGLSSGELFF
.,TRBJ1-6,TRBV7-9,TRBD1,TGTGCCAGCAGCCGTCCCGGGACAGGGTTAGGCTATAATTCACCCCTCCACTTT,CASSRPGTGLGYNSPLHF
.,TRBJ1-6,TRBV20-1,.,TGCAGCGCCGACAGGATTTCACCCCTCCACTTT,CSADRISPLHF
.,TRBJ2-3,TRBV7-6,.,TGTGCCAGCAGCCCTAAGGGGGGTGCGGCGGATACGCAGTATTTT,CASSPKGGAADTQYF
.,TRBJ1-2,TRBV2,.,TGTGCCAGCAGTGAAGGAGTAAACTATGGCTACACCTTC,CASSEGVNYGYTF
.,TRBJ2-1,TRBV11-1,.,TGTGCCAGCAGCCTTCGGATCCATGAGCAGTTCTTC,CASSLRIHEQFF
.,TRBJ1-2,TRBV7-8,.,TGTGCCAGCAGCTTACCCGCTACAGGTGGCTACACCTTC,CASSLPATGGYTF
.,TRBJ2-7,TRBV29-1,.,TGCAGCGTTGACAGAGGCTACGAGCAGTACTTC,CSVDRGYEQYF
once,TRBJ2-5,TRBV7-7,.,TGTGCTAGCAGCTTAAACAGGAAAGAGACCCAGTACTTC,CASSLNRKETQYF
.,TRBJ1-1,TRBV28,.,TGTGCCAGCAGTCGTCAGGAGGACACTGAAGCTTTCTTT,CASSRQEDTEAFF
few,TRBJ2-7,TRBV28,.,TGTGCCAGCAGTTCAAGGACGTCAAGGTTTGGGGTTGACGAGCAGTACTTC,CASSSRTSRFGVDEQYF
once,TRBJ1-2,TRBV9,.,TGTGCCAGCCGCCTGCAGTACTCAAGAAAGATCTATGGCTACACCTTC,CASRLQYSRKIYGYTF
.,TRBJ2-7,TRBV30,TRBD2,TGTGCCTGGAGCCTAGCGGACGAGCAGTACTTC,CAWSLADEQYF
.,TRBJ2-5,TRBV27,TRBD2,TGTGCCAGCAGTTTGGGCGGGAGGGAGACCCAGTACTTC,CASSLGGRETQYF
.,TRBJ2-7,TRBV14,.,TGTGCCAGCAGCCCCTCTAGTTACTACGAGCAGTACTTC,CASSPSSYYEQYF
.,TRBJ2-3,TRBV27,TRBD2,TGTGCCAGCACCCGGGGGGGGAGCACAGATACGCAGTATTTT,CASTRGGSTDTQYF
.,TRBJ2-1,TRBV7-7,TRBD2,TGTGCCAGCAGCACGGGACTAGCGGGGGGGTACAATGAGCAGTTCTTC,CASSTGLAGGYNEQFF
few,TRBJ2-7,TRBV10-1,.,TGCGCCAGCAGTGCTGGCTACGAGCAGTACTTC,CASSAGYEQYF
.,TRBJ2-5,TRBV5-1,TRBD1,TGCGCCAGCAGCTTGGGGACAGGGAAGACCCAGTACTTC,CASSLGTGKTQYF
.,TRBJ2-5,TRBV25-1,.,TGTGCCAGCACCCGGGCGGAAGAGACCCAGTACTTC,CASTRAEETQYF
.,TRBJ2-3,TRBV9,.,TGTGCCAGCAGTCGGGAATTGGATAGCACAGATACGCAGTATTTT,CASSRELDSTDTQYF